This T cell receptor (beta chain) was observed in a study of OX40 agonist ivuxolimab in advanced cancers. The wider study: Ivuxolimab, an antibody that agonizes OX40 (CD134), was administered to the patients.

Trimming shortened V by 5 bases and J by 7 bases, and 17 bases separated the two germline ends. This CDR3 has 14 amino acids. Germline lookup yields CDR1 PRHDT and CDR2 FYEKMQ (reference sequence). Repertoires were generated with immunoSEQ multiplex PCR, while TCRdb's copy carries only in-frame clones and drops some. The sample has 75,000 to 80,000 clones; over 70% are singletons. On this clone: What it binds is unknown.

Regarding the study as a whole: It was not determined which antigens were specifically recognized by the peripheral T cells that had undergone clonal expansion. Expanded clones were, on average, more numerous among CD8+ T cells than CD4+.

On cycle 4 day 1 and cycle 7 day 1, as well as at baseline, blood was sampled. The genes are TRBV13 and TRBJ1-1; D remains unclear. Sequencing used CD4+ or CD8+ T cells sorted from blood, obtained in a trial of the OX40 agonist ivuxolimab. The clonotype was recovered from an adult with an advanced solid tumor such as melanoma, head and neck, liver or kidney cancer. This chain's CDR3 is CASSVTTANLEAFF. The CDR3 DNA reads TGTGCCAGCAGCGTAACAACAGCGAACCTTGAAGCTTTCTTT. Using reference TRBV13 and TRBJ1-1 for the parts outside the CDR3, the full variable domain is AAGVIQSPRHLIKEKRETATLKCYPIPRHDTVYWYQQGPGQDPQFLISFYEKMQSDKGSIPDRFSAQQFSDYHSELNMSSLELGDSALYFCASSVTTANLEAFFGQGTRLTVV.